Below, one TCR beta chain is given with its context. The antigen remains undetermined. The data stem from a study of T cells in Graves' hyperthyroidism and ophthalmopathy. About the study: At initial diagnosis, before any treatment had begun, peripheral blood was obtained. Study conclusions and caveats: Ophthalmopathy got predicted by the model a median roughly 6.1 months before its onset.

Germline loops: CDR1 MNHEY, CDR2 SVGAGI. CDR3 size: 15 residues. V shed 7 bases and J 11 bases; nucleotides not matched to a gene: 12. Amplification of TCR beta CDR3 regions was performed using RNA transcripts as template. The TCR CDR3 was amplified in a first-round RT-PCR using the HTBI primer set. TCRdb re-called the multiplex PCR reads through MiXCR, storing one row per CDR3 protein. The data show roughly 840,000 distinct CDR3 sequences, around 39% seen once. Criteria for exclusion of patients were uncontrolled infection, other autoimmune disease, pregnancy or lactation. The V and J genes are TRBV6-5 and TRBJ1-6; TRBD1 matches 9 bases. Sequenced input: blood. This TCR derives from a man aged 18 to 30 with Graves' hyperthyroidism. The CDR3 DNA reads as TGTGCCAGCAAGCAGGGGGGACAGGGCTTACCACCCCTCCACTTT. Protein: CASKQGGQGLPPLHF.